The rows below give T cell receptor beta chains drawn from one sample of a study of cytomegalovirus exposure and HLA in healthy donors. Sequencing used immunoSEQ multiplex PCR; TCRdb keeps in-frame clones, though not all of them. The repertoire holds some 130,000 clones, with almost 85% as singletons. The sample consisted of PBMCs. These receptors all stem from a man younger than 40 in good health and CMV-seropositive. Each CDR3 is given with its conserved first and last residue. D genes are given only for firm matches. Size is stated for part of the rows, as once, few or many counts, or as a class when the clone is expanded.

abundance	j_gene	v_gene	d_gene	CDR3nt	CDR3aa
.	TRBJ2-2	TRBV7-2	.	TGTGCCAGCAGCCGATCGACAGGGGAGCTGTTTTTT	CASSRSTGELFF
.	TRBJ1-2	TRBV7-2	.	TGTGCCAGCAGCTTAATAAGGACTCTGGAGGGCTACACCTTC	CASSLIRTLEGYTF
.	TRBJ2-7	TRBV6-5	.	TGTGCCAGCAGTTACGGCGGGGCAGCCTACGAGCAGTACTTC	CASSYGGAAYEQYF
.	TRBJ2-7	TRBV5-6	.	TGTGCCAGCAGGAAGGGGGGGGGCCTCCTTTACTCCTACGAGCAGTACTTC	CASRKGGGLLYSYEQYF
.	TRBJ2-1	TRBV15	.	TGTGCCACCAGCAGTGAACGGACTGACAATGAGCAGTTCTTC	CATSSERTDNEQFF
.	TRBJ1-1	TRBV6-5	.	TGTGCCAGCAGTTCCGGACATACGGGCGGGAGTGAAGCTTTCTTT	CASSSGHTGGSEAFF
.	TRBJ2-7	TRBV18	TRBD1	TGTGCCAGCTCACCTGGACAGGCTAGGGACGAGCAGTACTTC	CASSPGQARDEQYF
.	TRBJ2-7	TRBV5-4	TRBD1	TGTGCCAGCAGCTTCGGACAGGTCTACGAGCAGTACTTC	CASSFGQVYEQYF
.	TRBJ1-1	TRBV6-1	TRBD1	TGTGCCAGCAGTGAAGCAGTCCGACAGGGACACTGGTCTGAAGCTTTCTTT	CASSEAVRQGHWSEAFF
.	TRBJ1-2	TRBV27	TRBD1	TGTGCCAGCAGTCCCTGGACAGGGAAGACCTATGGCTACACCTTC	CASSPWTGKTYGYTF
.	TRBJ1-1	TRBV6-1	TRBD1	TGTGCCACGGAGGACAGGGTCGGTCACACTGAAGCTTTCTTT	CATEDRVGHTEAFF
few	TRBJ1-2	TRBV9	.	TGTGCCAGCAGCGTAGACCAGGGGTATGGCTACACCTTC	CASSVDQGYGYTF
.	TRBJ1-4	TRBV4-1	.	TGCGCCAGCAGCCAAGTTCTCGCGGTTGTAAATGAAAAACTGTTTTTT	CASSQVLAVVNEKLFF
.	TRBJ2-7	TRBV7-6	TRBD1	TGTGCCAGCAGCTTGGGACAGACCCACGAGCAGTACTTC	CASSLGQTHEQYF
.	TRBJ2-1	TRBV7-6	TRBD2	TGTGCCAGCAGCTTAGAACGCCGGACTAGCGCCGAGCAGTTCTTC	CASSLERRTSAEQFF
.	TRBJ2-7	TRBV5-5	TRBD2	TGTGCCAGCAGCTTGGCCGGACTAGCGGGAGCATACGAGCAGTACTTC	CASSLAGLAGAYEQYF
.	TRBJ2-6	TRBV5-1	.	TGCGCTTCTCAGGAGGTGGGGGCCAACGTCCTGACTTTC	CASQEVGANVLTF
.	TRBJ2-7	TRBV10-3	TRBD1	TGTGCCAGCAGTCCTTCGACAGGGGTTTCCGAGCAGTACTTC	CASSPSTGVSEQYF
.	TRBJ2-4	TRBV5-8	TRBD1	TGTGCCAGCAGCTGGGAGCGACAGGGTAACATTCAGTACTTC	CASSWERQGNIQYF